The rows below give T cell receptor beta chains drawn from one sample of a study of response to subunit inactivated influenza vaccine. TCRdb fed the RT-PCR reads into MiXCR, producing one record per CDR3 protein. Of fewer than 550,000 distinct CDR3 sequences in the sample, about 25% were seen once. Sequenced here: CD4+ T cells sorted from PBMCs, sampled less than 6 days after vaccination. Receptors were obtained from a man over 45 who received an inactivated influenza vaccine. CDR3s include the opening cysteine and the closing phenylalanine or tryptophan. Each record gives: D gene, V gene, J gene, clone size, CDR3 protein, CDR3 DNA. A D gene is named only where the DNA matches it firmly. A clone size is listed for some rows: how often the clone was seen (once, few, many), or a class if it is expanded.

>TRBD2|TRBV5-1|TRBJ2-1|-
CASSSGLAGAWFF
TGCGCCAGCAGCTCGGGACTAGCGGGGGCATGGTTCTTC
>-|TRBV6-1|TRBJ2-2|-
CASFWAGLTGELFF
TGTGCCAGCTTCTGGGCAGGGTTGACCGGGGAGCTGTTTTTT
>-|TRBV4-3|TRBJ2-5|-
CASSQVLGAWETQYF
TGCGCCAGCAGCCAAGTTCTGGGGGCGTGGGAGACCCAGTACTTC
>-|TRBV7-2|TRBJ2-3|many
CASSRSTDTQYF
TGTGCCAGCAGCCGTTCCACAGATACGCAGTATTTT
>-|TRBV7-9|TRBJ2-7|few
CASNRDAGGEQYF
TGTGCCAGCAACCGGGACGCCGGGGGCGAGCAGTACTTC
>-|TRBV6-2/TRBV6-3|TRBJ2-7|-
CASSYVMASLGEQYF
TGTGCCAGCAGTTACGTAATGGCGTCCCTAGGGGAGCAGTACTTC
>TRBD1|TRBV7-3|TRBJ2-5|many
CASSSTGEETQYF
TGTGCCAGCAGCTCGACAGGGGAAGAGACCCAGTACTTC
>TRBD2|TRBV5-5|TRBJ2-5|-
CASSPSGGILETQYF
TGTGCCAGCAGCCCTAGCGGGGGAATTCTCGAGACCCAGTACTTC
>-|TRBV29-1|TRBJ2-5|few
CSVSSLGETQYF
TGCAGCGTGAGCAGTCTGGGAGAGACCCAGTACTTC
>TRBD2|TRBV20-1|TRBJ2-1|few
CSAQGLAESSYNEQFF
TGCAGTGCGCAGGGACTAGCGGAGAGCTCCTACAATGAGCAGTTCTTC
>TRBD2|TRBV20-1|TRBJ2-1|few
CSVPSGLVINEQFF
TGCAGTGTACCTTCGGGACTAGTCATCAATGAGCAGTTCTTC
>-|TRBV7-9|TRBJ2-1|once
CASSPLGHYYIEQFF
TGTGCCAGCAGCCCGCTGGGACACTATTACATTGAGCAGTTCTTC
>-|TRBV7-2|TRBJ1-1|few
CASSLRATDTEAFF
TGTGCCAGCAGCTTAAGGGCCACGGACACTGAAGCTTTCTTT
>-|TRBV12-3/TRBV12-4|TRBJ1-4|many
CASGRAGSQKLFF
TGTGCCAGCGGGCGCGCGGGTAGCCAAAAACTGTTTTTT
>-|TRBV28|TRBJ1-2|many
CASSEGGVGYGYTF
TGTGCCAGCAGTGAGGGAGGAGTCGGCTATGGCTACACCTTC
>-|TRBV12-3/TRBV12-4|TRBJ2-3|-
CASSPGTWDTQYF
TGTGCCAGTTCGCCGGGGACTTGGGATACGCAGTATTTT
>-|TRBV4-1|TRBJ1-4|many
CASSQGIGGAVEKLFF
TGCGCCAGCAGCCAAGGCATCGGGGGGGCGGTTGAAAAACTGTTTTTT
>-|TRBV12-3/TRBV12-4|TRBJ1-6|-
CASSLQGRSPLHF
TGTGCCAGCAGTTTACAGGGGCGATCACCCCTCCACTTT
>-|TRBV2|TRBJ2-1|many
CASSVEGSSYNEQFF
TGTGCCAGCAGTGTGGAGGGTAGCTCCTACAATGAGCAGTTCTTC
>-|TRBV12-3/TRBV12-4|TRBJ1-2|few
CASSADALYGYTF
TGTGCCAGCAGCGCCGACGCGCTCTATGGCTACACCTTC
>-|TRBV6-2/TRBV6-3|TRBJ1-1|few
CASSYGTRGEAFF
TGTGCCAGCAGTTATGGGACCCGTGGGGAAGCTTTCTTT
>-|TRBV15|TRBJ1-1|few
CATSKGERFRAEAFF
TGTGCCACCAGTAAAGGGGAGCGGTTTCGGGCTGAAGCTTTCTTT
>TRBD2|TRBV9|TRBJ2-1|-
CASSVFLAGVNEQFF
TGTGCCAGCAGCGTCTTCCTAGCGGGGGTAAATGAGCAGTTCTTC
>-|TRBV20-1|TRBJ2-3|-
CSGVLTVDTQYF
TGCAGTGGCGTCCTCACGGTCGATACGCAGTATTTT
>-|TRBV5-1|TRBJ1-1|-
CASSRTVGVNTEAFF
TGCGCCAGCAGCCGGACCGTGGGGGTGAACACTGAAGCTTTCTTT
>-|TRBV27|TRBJ2-6|-
CASRVSGANVLTF
TGTGCCAGCCGCGTCTCTGGGGCCAACGTCCTGACTTTC
>TRBD1|TRBV9|TRBJ2-3|few
CASSTGQKVIDTQYF
TGTGCCAGCAGCACGGGACAGAAGGTGATAGATACGCAGTATTTT
>-|TRBV5-1|TRBJ2-2|-
CASSLDGNWNTGELFF
TGCGCCAGCAGCTTGGACGGGAACTGGAACACCGGGGAGCTGTTTTTT
>TRBD1|TRBV7-9|TRBJ2-2|-
CASSDNRGTTGELFF
TGTGCCAGCAGCGATAACAGGGGGACCACCGGGGAGCTGTTTTTT
>TRBD2|TRBV7-2|TRBJ2-3|-
CASSSRWGRAPTDTQYF
TGTGCCAGCAGCTCGAGATGGGGGAGGGCCCCCACAGATACGCAGTATTTT
>-|TRBV6-2/TRBV6-3|TRBJ1-5|-
CASSYSTSRNQPQHF
TGTGCCAGCAGTTACTCGACCAGTCGCAATCAGCCCCAGCATTTT
>-|TRBV11-1|TRBJ2-1|few
CASSLGTTPTSSYNEQFF
TGTGCCAGCAGCTTAGGAACAACGCCAACGAGCTCCTACAATGAGCAGTTCTTC
>TRBD1|TRBV20-1|TRBJ2-7|-
CSARDLTGTGDYEQYF
TGCAGTGCTAGAGATCTAACCGGGACAGGGGATTACGAGCAGTACTTC
>-|TRBV11-1|TRBJ1-1|-
CASSWRGNTEAFF
TGTGCCAGCAGCTGGAGAGGGAACACTGAAGCTTTCTTT
>-|TRBV10-2|TRBJ2-7|-
CASSDTKITYEQYF
TGCGCCAGCAGTGACACCAAGATAACCTACGAGCAGTACTTC
>-|TRBV12-3/TRBV12-4|TRBJ2-3|-
CASSLARQISTDTQYF
TGTGCCAGCAGTTTAGCAAGACAGATTAGCACAGATACGCAGTATTTT